Sequencing of this T cell receptor beta chain was carried out in a study of radiotherapy plus CTLA-4 blockade in lung cancer. For the study at large: Disease control was seen in about 30% of patients, objective responses in roughly 17%.

The CDR3 loop spans 13 amino acids. The ends were cut back, 2 bases at V and 10 bases at J, with 12 bases in the middle. Germline V gene sequence: CDR1 MNHNY, CDR2 SVGAGI (reference sequence). Sequenced by immunoSEQ multiplex PCR; TCRdb stores in-frame clones only, minus some. The sample has some 78,000 clones; approximately 86% are singletons. As concerns this clone: The antigen remains undetermined.

Broader study findings: Radiotherapy with ipilimumab was followed by blood expansion of tumor-derived clones. Early clonal dynamics of blood T cells, together with interferon-beta, were reported as the best response predictor.

This sequence joins TRBV6-6 and TRBJ2-1; D remains unclear. The TCR sequence derives from a human donor with non-small cell lung cancer who had stable disease on radiotherapy plus ipilimumab. Material: peripheral blood, obtained from a patient treated with radiotherapy plus ipilimumab. In DNA, the CDR3 is TGTGCCAGCAGTTACCGACTTGTCAGGGAGCAGTTCTTC. It codes for CASSYRLVREQFF.